Sequencing of this T cell receptor beta chain was carried out in a study of blood T cells in healthy people across ages (dated by TCRdb to about 2015). With respect to the entire study: In model experiments, template switching captured roughly one uniquely barcoded TCR beta cDNA molecule for every two T cells. Donors of different ages were randomly distributed across sequencing lanes to avoid experimental bias. To track age-related changes in TCR beta repertoire diversity, the study relied on deep sequencing normalized with unique cDNA molecular identifiers. The donors were divided into four age groups: young (average around 15 years), middle-aged (about 41), aged (approximately 59) and long-lived (more than 75). Two additional independent replicas of 1 million unique cDNA reads from the same blood draw were analyzed for two donors (one aged 18 to 29 and one aged 80 or older).

Notes on this clonotype: The clone's antigen remains unknown. Per-nucleotide qualities are absent, and no much larger clonotype sits a single base away.

Libraries were prepared through 5' RACE. Sequencing was performed on an Illumina HiSeq 2500. The second PCR ran for about 6 to 11 cycles and used a J-beta primer mix along with a sample-barcoded 5' primer. Each TCR beta cDNA molecule received a unique molecular identifier from a template-switch 5' adaptor carrying 12 random nucleotides. Each sample yielded at least 3 million CDR3-containing paired-end reads. All of the RNA was converted into first-strand cDNA using the Mint cDNA synthesis kit, with a TRBC-specific oligonucleotide serving as the primer. All cDNA was treated with uracil-DNA glycosylase and then went through a first 18-cycle PCR with the universal primers M1SS and BC2_uni_R. From the authors' description of their analysis: Each sample was normalized by randomly selecting 1 million high-quality reads, each carrying a distinct molecular identifier. Reads sharing molecular identifiers were discarded rather than binned into consensus sequences. MiTCR, run with a Q25 quality threshold and the strictest error-elimination algorithm, handled CDR3 identification, clonotype clustering and error correction. A nonparametric unseen species model with Euler transformation was used to estimate lower-bound total TCR beta diversity. The public reads were reanalyzed by TCRdb: fastp trimming at Q25, MiXCR alignment, in-frame beta chains only. Every distinct CDR3 protein forms one entry, paired with its most common genes and DNA. The V and J calls come from TCRdb's annotation, not from the publication. In all, the sample holds about 1.6 million distinct CDR3 sequences, and roughly 32% of those were seen once. Of the sample, about 11% is held by the ten largest clones.

Systemically healthy Caucasian individuals from Russia, approximately 39 in total and aged about 6 to 95 years, were included as donors. Ten milliliters of peripheral blood were collected from each donor into EDTA-treated Vacutainer tubes. Ficoll-Paque density-gradient centrifugation was used to isolate PBMCs, with at least 7 million obtained per sample. Trizol reagent was used to extract total RNA from the PBMCs, yielding at least 6 micrograms per sample. For every donor, an aliquot of PBMCs went through flow cytometry to measure the percentages of naive CD45RAhigh/CD27high T cells. From the cysteine up to the phenylalanine, the CDR3 has a length of 14 residues. The only DNA kept is the CDR3, 42 bases in frame from the first base. CDR1 and CDR2, per the germline V gene (reference sequence), are DFQATT and SNEGSKA. Clipping removes 5 bases from V and 1 base from J, with 6 as the unmatched junction base count.

Overall results and qualifications from the work: Because profiling used bulk unsorted PBMCs, naive and antigen-experienced compartments could not be compared conclusively. The long-lived group showed more naive CD4+ T cells, fewer expanded clones and increased TCR diversity than the aged group, suggesting age selection. Estimates of total diversity based on one million sequenced T cells were considered lower bounds and underestimates. As age increased, observed TCR beta diversity per million T cells dropped in a roughly linear way, and a significant reduction was already evident by age roughly 40. Because the CMV infection status of the donors was unknown, age-related changes in expanded clonotypes may potentially have been confounded. A strong correlation was found between observed TCR beta diversity and the percentage of naive T cells measured by flow cytometry.

The receptor chain draws on TRBV20-1 and TRBJ2-5; 8 bases in the middle match TRBD1. This TCR came from a woman younger than 45 in good health. What was sequenced was blood. The CDR3 protein: CSAPPTGGQETQYF. The nucleotide sequence reads as follows: TGCAGTGCTCCACCTACAGGGGGCCAAGAGACCCAGTACTTC.